These 21 T cell receptor beta chains share one sample of origin, sequenced in a study of PD-1 blockade in classical Hodgkin lymphoma. The time point is: cycle 4 day 1 (C4D1), after five to seven weeks of nivolumab. Every patient had relapsed following autologous stem cell transplantation, and cohorts differed in brentuximab vedotin exposure. Data came from immunoSEQ multiplex PCR; TCRdb stores just in-frame clones and leaves some out. The table records about 31,000 clones, around 85% of them present only once. This specimen consisted of peripheral blood mononuclear cells (PBMCs), obtained before the fourth cycle of nivolumab. Source of these receptors: a human donor with classical Hodgkin lymphoma.

This sequence joins TRBV7-2 and TRBJ2-3; D could derive from TRBD1 or TRBD2 (6 bases each). From germline, CDR1 is SGHTA and CDR2 FQGNSA. CDR3 length: 16 amino acids. Between the trimmed V and J ends, which lost 5 bases and 2 bases, there was a span of 17 bases. The CDR3 DNA reads as TGTGCCAGCAGCGTCGCAGGGGACTTTTACACAGATACGCAGTATTTT. The encoded protein is CASSVAGDFYTDTQYF.

This clone was recorded a few times. The chain couples TRBV5-5 to TRBJ1-2; the D is unclear. CDR1 is SGHKS and CDR2 is YYEKEE in the germline V gene (reference sequence). The CDR3 is 13 amino acids. V was pared by 5 bases and J by 0 bases, with 8 bases between. This CDR3 is CASRKTPNYGYTF. For the CDR3, the DNA is TGTGCCAGCAGGAAGACACCTAACTATGGCTACACCTTC.

The chain couples TRBV15 to TRBJ2-7; a possible D gene is TRBD1 (6 bases). Trimming removed 0 bases from V and 6 bases from J, with 12 bases in between. CDR3 size: 14 residues. Germline V lookup: CDR1 LNHNV, CDR2 YYDKDF (reference sequence). CDR3 loop: CATSRDPKGGEQYV. The CDR3 DNA sequence: TGTGCCACCAGCAGAGATCCGAAAGGGGGCGAGCAGTACGTC.

The gene calls are TRBV6-5 and TRBJ2-1, with D perhaps TRBD2 (6 bases). CDR1 is MNHEY and CDR2 is SVGAGI in the germline V gene. V gave up 10 bases and J gave up 8 bases, with 9 bases separating them. The length of the CDR3 is 10 residues. CDR3 DNA: TGTGCCACGGGGGAGGATGAGCAGTTCTTC. Residues: CATGEDEQFF.

The chain recombines TRBV28 with TRBJ2-3; D may be TRBD1 (6 bases). Germline CDR1 reads MDHEN; CDR2 reads SYDVKM. The CDR3 sequence is 16 residues long. Trimming pared 3 bases from V and 1 base from J, leaving 14 bases between. The CDR3 nucleotides read TGTGCCAGCAGTTTCTACGCCCCAGGGGGCACAGATACGCAGTATTTT. It codes for CASSFYAPGGTDTQYF.

The chain uses TRBV19 and TRBJ1-2, with D hard to call. V lost 4 bases and J lost 8, with 11 bases in between. Germline assignment: CDR1 LNHDA and CDR2 SQIVND (reference sequence). The CDR3 sequence is 12 residues long. CDR3 coding DNA: TGTGCCAGTAGTACGTTGCTGCGGGGCTACACCTTC. This sequence encodes CASSTLLRGYTF. Complete variable domain (other parts from reference TRBV19 and TRBJ1-2): DGGITQSPKYLFRKEGQNVTLSCEQNLNHDAMYWYRQDPGQGLRLIYYSQIVNDFQKGDIAEGYSVSREKKESFPLTVTSAQKNPTAFYLCASSTLLRGYTFGSGTRLTVV.

The chain joins TRBV2 to TRBJ1-6, with D unclear. CDR1 SNHLY and CDR2 FYNNEI come from the germline V gene. CDR3 length: 16 residues. V dropped 4 bases and J dropped 1 base, with 11 bases sitting between them. In nucleotides, the CDR3 is TGTGCCAGCAGTGTAACGCGGTTATCCTATAATTCACCCCTCCACTTT. Protein sequence: CASSVTRLSYNSPLHF.

The CDR3 protein is CASSETGSGPETQYF. DNA of the CDR3: TGTGCCAGCAGCGAGACGGGGTCGGGGCCAGAGACCCAGTACTTC. The chain carries TRBV9 and TRBJ2-5; D tentatively fits TRBD1 or TRBD2 (5 bases each). In germline, CDR1 is SGDLS, CDR2 YYNGEE. V shed 3 bases and J shed 4 bases, with 16 bases lying between them. The CDR3 has 15 amino acids.

This clone was seen a few times. The CDR3 DNA reads as TGTGCCAGTCTCACCCCAATGAACACTGAAGCTTTCTTT. The encoded protein is CASLTPMNTEAFF. The chain couples TRBV19 to TRBJ1-1; no definite D call. Germline V lookup: CDR1 LNHDA, CDR2 SQIVND (reference sequence). The V end was cut by 8 bases, the J end by 0 bases, with 10 bases between. The CDR3 runs 13 residues. The variable domain in full, completed from reference TRBV19 and TRBJ1-1, reads DGGITQSPKYLFRKEGQNVTLSCEQNLNHDAMYWYRQDPGQGLRLIYYSQIVNDFQKGDIAEGYSVSREKKESFPLTVTSAQKNPTAFYLCASLTPMNTEAFFGQGTRLTVV.

This clone was seen a single time. This chain connects TRBV4-2 to TRBJ1-1, with D possibly being TRBD1 (6 bases). V gave up 2 bases and J gave up 0 bases, with 10 bases separating them. The V gene's germline CDR1 is LGHNA and CDR2 YNFKEQ. The CDR3 is made up of 15 amino acids. The CDR3 DNA reads TGTGCCAGCAGCCAAACGGACAGTATGAACACTGAAGCTTTCTTT. Translation gives CASSQTDSMNTEAFF.

A note on this clone: This may come from a read error, since a much larger clone is one base off. The V and J genes are TRBV28 and TRBJ1-1, with D maybe TRBD1 (6 bases). The germline V gene encodes CDR1 MDHEN and CDR2 SYDVKM. The length of the CDR3 is 16 residues. The CDR3, as DNA: TGTACCAGCAGTTTTGGGGGGGCCCCTATGAACACTGAAGCTTTCTTT. Amino acids: CTSSFGGAPMNTEAFF. Full variable domain (rest looked up from reference TRBV28 and TRBJ1-1): DVKVTQSSRYLVKRTGEKVFLECVQDMDHENMFWYRQDPGLGLRLIYFSYDVKMKEKGDIPEGYSVSREKKERFSLILESASTNQTSMYLCTSSFGGAPMNTEAFFGQGTRLTVV.

This chain connects TRBV19 to TRBJ2-3; 7 bases align to TRBD1. J gave up 2 bases and V 6 bases, and 5 bases lay outside the gene matches. The CDR3 consists of 14 residues. Germline V lookup: CDR1 LNHDA, CDR2 SQIVND (reference sequence). CDR3 nucleotide sequence: TGTGCCAGTAGCGAGACAGGGACCACAGATACGCAGTATTTT. This encodes CASSETGTTDTQYF.

This chain links TRBV12-5 with TRBJ1-1, with 7 positions matching TRBD1. The CDR3 has 13 residues. Germline-derived CDR1 and CDR2 are LGHNT and FRNRAP. V lost 7 bases and J lost 5; bases outside the gene matches: 7. The CDR3 DNA follows: TGTGCTAGTGCCCTCCGGGACAGAACTGAAGCTTTCTTT. Encoded protein: CASALRDRTEAFF.

This chain joins TRBV27 and TRBJ2-7, with D unclear. The V end lost 1 base, the J end lost 4 bases, and 11 bases lay between the germline ends. The CDR3 extends over 14 amino acids. CDR1 is MNHEY and CDR2 is SMNVEV in the germline V gene (reference sequence). Written as DNA, the CDR3 is TGTGCCAGCAGTTTATTCCCTGGGTGGTACGAGCAGTACTTC. Residues: CASSLFPGWYEQYF.

This clone occurred once. The chain uses TRBV29-1 and TRBJ2-2; D ambiguous. Germline CDR1 SQVTM, CDR2 ANQGSEA. Trimming shortened V by 5 bases and J by 5 bases, and 12 bases separated the two germline ends. This CDR3 contains 13 residues. CDR3 DNA: TGCAGCGTTATGAATCTTCATACCGGGGAGCTGTTTTTT. It translates to CSVMNLHTGELFF.

There are a few counts of this clone. This rearrangement joins TRBV5-1 to TRBJ1-2; 7 bases match TRBD1. CDR1 is SGHRS, CDR2 YFSETQ, per germline. V lost 4 bases and J lost 5; bases outside the gene matches: 8. The CDR3 is 14 amino acids. Here the CDR3 reads CASSVGQSPYGYTF. The CDR3, as DNA: TGCGCCAGCAGCGTGGGACAGTCCCCATATGGCTACACCTTC.

V is TRBV29-1 and J is TRBJ1-1; TRBD1 is a possible D gene (5 bases). Germline CDR1 is SQVTM and CDR2 is ANQGSEA. Trimming took 0 bases from V and 8 from J, leaving 16 bases between them. The CDR3 totals 14 residues. The CDR3 DNA reads TGCAGCGTTGAAGATCGCGCGGCGGGACGGGAAGCTTTCTTT. Translation gives CSVEDRAAGREAFF. Using reference TRBV29-1 and TRBJ1-1 for the parts outside the CDR3, the full variable domain is SAVISQKPSRDICQRGTSLTIQCQVDSQVTMMFWYRQQPGQSLTLIATANQGSEATYESGFVIDKFPISRPNLTFSTLTVSNMSPEDSSIYLCSVEDRAAGREAFFGQGTRLTVV.

The rearrangement joins TRBV19 to TRBJ2-7; 7 nucleotides match TRBD2. Germline CDR1 and CDR2: LNHDA and SQIVND (reference sequence). This CDR3 is 13 amino acids long. V dropped 7 bases and J dropped 5; count of bases not matched to a gene: 8. CDR3 DNA: TGTGCCAGTACCAGGAAAGGGAGGGACGAGCAGTACGTC. Amino acid sequence: CASTRKGRDEQYV.

This chain joins TRBV11-2 and TRBJ1-2; a possible D gene is TRBD1 (5 bases). There are 14 residues in the CDR3. Per germline, CDR1 SGHAT and CDR2 FQNNGV. Trimming left V 5 bases short and J 2 bases short, with 12 bases between. CDR3 loop: CASSPTAENYGYTF. CDR3 nucleotides: TGTGCCAGCAGCCCGACAGCGGAGAACTATGGCTACACCTTC.

The chain links TRBV28 to TRBJ1-6, with D hard to call. The germline V gene encodes CDR1 MDHEN and CDR2 SYDVKM. This CDR3 comprises 14 residues. With 7 bases removed from V and 9 bases from J, the gap between germline ends came to 16 bases. In nucleotides, the CDR3 is TGTGCCAGCACCCCGGTCCCTGGGATTTCACCCCTCCACTTT. Protein sequence: CASTPVPGISPLHF.

The genes are TRBV19 and TRBJ1-2; D gene unclear. Germline CDR1 LNHDA, CDR2 SQIVND (reference sequence). Trimming left V 0 bases short and J 7 bases short, with 12 bases between. The CDR3 runs to 14 residues. Here the CDR3 reads CASSIDHTRGGYTF. In DNA form, the CDR3 reads TGTGCCAGTAGTATAGATCACACCCGGGGTGGCTACACCTTC.